This T cell receptor beta chain comes out of a study of glioma-infiltrating T cells. Study observations and caveats: Gliomas, especially low-grade, showed above-expected tissue-blood divergence; non-neoplastic patients showed below. Only very few CDR3 sequences appeared in both tissue and blood.

This CDR3 is 12 amino acids long. CDR1 is MDHEN, CDR2 SYDVKM, per germline. V lost 10 bases to trimming and J lost 0 bases; unmatched junction nucleotides: 3. Using RNA template, CDR3s of TCR alpha and beta were amplified with iRepertoire arm-PCR. One-step reverse transcription and amplification started from about 100-400 ng of tissue mRNA or PBMC total RNA. TCRdb analysed the multiplex PCR reads with MiXCR anew, one entry per CDR3 protein. The data hold approximately 190,000 distinct CDR3 sequences, with around 32% observed a single time. On this clonotype: The antigen remains undetermined.

The gene calls are TRBV28 and TRBJ2-7; 7 positions agree with TRBD2. The sequenced material came from glioma tissue, nonneoplastic brain tissue, or PBMCs (not recorded which). The source of this sequence is a human donor with low-grade glioma or glioblastoma, undergoing nonglioma brain surgery, or in good health (not recorded which). The CDR3: CATGRNSYEQYF. CDR3 sequence (DNA): TGTGCCACCGGGAGGAACTCCTACGAGCAGTACTTC.